A single TCR beta chain is shown here with its context. Its antigen is unknown. These data belong to a study of CD8+ T cells in alopecia areata. CD4+ and CD8+ T cells were sorted from PBMCs stained for CD3, CD4 and CD8. Trimming removed 0 bases from V and 8 bases from J, with 5 bases in between. Germline lookup yields CDR1 SEHNR and CDR2 FQNEAQ (reference sequence). CDR3 size: 12 residues. RNA, once extracted, was reverse transcribed into cDNA for use as the sequencing template. TCRdb's copy holds only in-frame clones and misses some; the assay was immunoSEQ multiplex PCR. The sample has roughly 140,000 clones, around 62% seen once. Study-level results: Alphabeta T cells residing in normal skin are also sequenced in scalp samples.

The sequenced sample consisted of CD8+ T cells sorted from blood. The receptor was isolated from a human donor in good health. This chain joins TRBV7-9 and TRBJ2-1; D not certain. The CDR3 region is CASSLAIYEQFF. The DNA of the CDR3 is TGTGCCAGCAGCTTAGCAATATATGAGCAGTTCTTC.